The 9 T cell receptor beta chains given below trace back to one sample, sequenced in a study of cytomegalovirus exposure and HLA in healthy donors. Primers for the PCR totalled 60 Vbeta and 13 Jbeta. Profiled with immunoSEQ multiplex PCR; TCRdb holds only in-frame clones, not every one. The repertoire has more than 80,000 clones, about 78% of them found once; the top ten carry 5.5% to 7%. The material sequenced was PBMCs. Receptor source: a man younger than 35 in good health and CMV-seropositive.

V usage is TRBV5-4 and J usage is TRBJ2-7; possible D gene TRBD1, 5 bases. The germline CDR1 and CDR2 sequences are SGHNT and YYREEE (reference sequence). This CDR3 has 14 amino acids. Trimming left V 0 bases short and J 2 bases short, with 9 bases between. The CDR3 is CASSLDRPAYEQYF. The CDR3 region has the DNA TGTGCCAGCAGCTTGGACAGGCCCGCCTACGAGCAGTACTTC.

The chain joins TRBV21-1 to TRBJ1-4; the D call of TRBD1 is as the table states it, not checked on the DNA. TRBV21-1 is marked as a pseudogene. This CDR3 comprises 14 residues. The CDR3 DNA follows: TGTGCCAGCAGCCAGCAAAGGGGTCATGGAAAACTGTTTTTT. It specifies CASSQQRGHGKLFF.

Notes on this clone: The junction departs from the called germline gene at one end, perhaps through a read error. V is TRBV7-8 and J is TRBJ1-4; D unclear. Germline values: CDR1 SGHVS, CDR2 FQNEAQ. The CDR3 has 15 amino acids. CDR3 residues: CASSRESIPDENLFF. The CDR3 DNA reads as TGTGCCAGCAGCCGAGAGAGTATTCCTGATGAAAACCTGTTTTTT. Full variable domain (remainder filled in from reference TRBV7-8 and TRBJ1-4): GAGVSQSPRYKVAKRGQDVALRCDPISGHVSLFWYQQALGQGPEFLTYFQNEAQLDKSGLPSDRFFAERPEGSVSTLKIQRTQQEDSAVYLCASSRESIPDENLFFGSGTQLSVL.

The rearrangement links TRBV6-5 to TRBJ2-2; the D gene is possibly TRBD1 (6 bases). The CDR3 totals 14 residues. Trimming removed 7 bases from V and 4 bases from J, with 13 bases in between. Germline CDR1 MNHEY, CDR2 SVGAGI. This chain's CDR3 is CASIDRSGTGELFF. For the CDR3, the DNA is TGTGCCAGCATTGACAGGTCGGGCACCGGGGAGCTGTTTTTT.

The rearrangement joins TRBV19 to TRBJ1-2, with D possibly TRBD1 on 5 matching bases. CDR1 is LNHDA, CDR2 SQIVND, per germline (reference sequence). The CDR3 totals 14 residues. Trimming pared 7 bases from V and 2 bases from J, leaving 14 bases between. The CDR3 reads CASKGSTVNYGYTF. The CDR3 region has the DNA TGTGCCAGTAAAGGGTCGACAGTGAACTATGGCTACACCTTC.

V is TRBV6-1 and J is TRBJ2-7, with TRBD2 as a possible D gene (6 bases). Trimming removed 7 bases from V and 6 bases from J, with 19 bases in between. This CDR3 has 14 residues. Germline CDR1 is MNHNS and CDR2 is SASEGT. This chain's CDR3 is CASKLEGHTSEQYF. In nucleotides, the CDR3 is TGTGCCAGCAAGCTGGAGGGCCACACCTCCGAGCAGTACTTC.

This clone was found once. V gene TRBV29-1 combines with J gene TRBJ2-1; no reliable D call. This CDR3 has 12 amino acids. Trimming took off 4 bases at V and 9 bases at J, with 13 bases between the two ends. Germline CDR1 SQVTM, CDR2 ANQGSEA. The CDR3 coding sequence is TGCAGCGTTGTGAACCCCCGAGGTGAGCAGTTCTTC. The encoded protein is CSVVNPRGEQFF.

The rearrangement links TRBV13 to TRBJ1-5; no clear D. The CDR3 sequence is 13 residues long. The germline V gene has CDR1 PRHDT and CDR2 FYEKMQ (reference sequence). Between the trimmed V and J ends, which lost 0 bases and 7 bases, there was a span of 7 bases. The chain's CDR3 is CASSLGPGQPQHF. The CDR3 DNA reads TGTGCCAGCAGCTTAGGCCCCGGGCAGCCCCAGCATTTT. The full variable domain, in which reference TRBV13 and TRBJ1-5 provide the parts outside the CDR3, is AAGVIQSPRHLIKEKRETATLKCYPIPRHDTVYWYQQGPGQDPQFLISFYEKMQSDKGSIPDRFSAQQFSDYHSELNMSSLELGDSALYFCASSLGPGQPQHFGDGTRLSIL.

The rearrangement joins TRBV5-6 to TRBJ2-7, with 10 bases fitting TRBD2. The V gene's germline CDR1 is SGHDT and CDR2 YYEEEE. V shed 4 bases and J 6 bases; nucleotides not matched to a gene: 10. This CDR3 region has 15 residues. CDR3 DNA sequence: TGTGCCAGCAGCGACGAAGCGGGAGGGCCGGTCGAGCAGTACTTC. It encodes CASSDEAGGPVEQYF.